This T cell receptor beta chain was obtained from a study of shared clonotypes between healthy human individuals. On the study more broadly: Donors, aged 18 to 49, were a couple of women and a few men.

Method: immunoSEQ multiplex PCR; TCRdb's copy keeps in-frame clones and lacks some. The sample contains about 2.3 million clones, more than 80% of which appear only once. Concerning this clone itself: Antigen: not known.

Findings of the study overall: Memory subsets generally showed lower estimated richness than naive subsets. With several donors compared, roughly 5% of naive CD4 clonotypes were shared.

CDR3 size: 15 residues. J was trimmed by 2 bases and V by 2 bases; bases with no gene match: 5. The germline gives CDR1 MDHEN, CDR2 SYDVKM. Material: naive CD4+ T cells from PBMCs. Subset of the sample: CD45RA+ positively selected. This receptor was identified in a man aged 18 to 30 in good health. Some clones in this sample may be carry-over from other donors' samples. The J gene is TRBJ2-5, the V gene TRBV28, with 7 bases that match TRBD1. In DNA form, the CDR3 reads TGTGCCAGCAGTTTACCAGGGACAGCTCAAGAGACCCAGTACTTC. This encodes CASSLPGTAQETQYF.